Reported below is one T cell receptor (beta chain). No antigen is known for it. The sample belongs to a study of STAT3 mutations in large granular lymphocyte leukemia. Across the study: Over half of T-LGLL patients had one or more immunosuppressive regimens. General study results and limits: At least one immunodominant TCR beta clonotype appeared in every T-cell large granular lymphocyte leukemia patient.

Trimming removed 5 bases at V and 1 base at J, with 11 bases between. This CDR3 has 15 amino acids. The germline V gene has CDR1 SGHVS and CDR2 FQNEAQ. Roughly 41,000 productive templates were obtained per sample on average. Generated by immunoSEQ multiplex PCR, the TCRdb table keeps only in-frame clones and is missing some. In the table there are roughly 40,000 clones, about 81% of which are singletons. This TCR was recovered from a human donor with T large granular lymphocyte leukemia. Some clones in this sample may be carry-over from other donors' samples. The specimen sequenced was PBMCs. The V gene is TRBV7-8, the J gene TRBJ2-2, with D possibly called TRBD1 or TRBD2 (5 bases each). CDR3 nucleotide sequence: TGTGCCAGCAGCCCGGGACGGGGGAACACCGGGGAGCTGTTTTTT. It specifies CASSPGRGNTGELFF.